These 20 T cell receptor beta chains originate from one sample sequenced in a study of T-cell memory formation after mild COVID-19. One entry per CDR3 protein results from TCRdb running MiXCR on the 5' RACE reads. The sample has about 47,000 distinct CDR3 sequences; 7.5% to 10% are singletons. Sequenced sample: PBMCs or a T cell subset sorted from them (not recorded which). These receptor sequences come from an adult woman who had mild COVID-19 (a few samples of this study predate the infection). Cell type and time point are not known.

This clonotype has only a few counts. This sequence joins TRBV7-9 and TRBJ2-7, with TRBD2 matching over 10 bases. The trim removed 5 bases at V and 0 bases at J, leaving 1 base unmatched. The CDR3 sequence is 14 residues long. Germline-derived CDR1 and CDR2 are SEHNR and FQNEAQ (reference sequence). Written as DNA, the CDR3 is TGTGCCAGCAGCGCTAGCGGGAGCTCCTACGAGCAGTACTTC. This gives the protein CASSASGSSYEQYF.

This clonotype has at least ten counts. This chain connects TRBV7-2 to TRBJ2-1; 10 nucleotides line up with TRBD2. Germline trimming cut 1 base from V and 4 bases from J; bases unmatched to any gene: 7. There are 17 residues in the CDR3. Germline CDR1 and CDR2: SGHTA and FQGNSA. As DNA, the CDR3 is TGTGCCAGCAGCTTAGTAGGTAGCGGGGGGCTTTACAATGAGCAGTTCTTC. Translation: CASSLVGSGGLYNEQFF.

This clonotype showed up just once. The chain combines TRBV5-5 with TRBJ1-5, with a tentative D call TRBD1 (5 bases). Germline assignment: CDR1 SGHKS and CDR2 YYEKEE (reference sequence). V was trimmed by 4 bases and J by 7 bases, leaving 12 bases between them. CDR3 length: 13 residues. In nucleotides, the CDR3 is TGTGCCAGCAGCCAAGGGGATCGGCAGCCCCAGCATTTT. Translating it yields CASSQGDRQPQHF.

This clonotype was seen only a few times. V is TRBV20-1 and J is TRBJ2-7; D ambiguous. Trimming removed 6 bases from V and 3 bases from J, with 12 bases in between. Germline loops: CDR1 DFQATT, CDR2 SNEGSKA (reference sequence). The CDR3 consists of 12 residues. The DNA of the CDR3 is TGCAGTGCCGACGATGTGAGCTACGAGCAGTACTTC. This sequence encodes CSADDVSYEQYF.

A few counts support this clonotype. CDR3 nucleotides: TGTGCCAGCAGCGTAGGAGACAATGAGCAGTTCTTC. Amino acid sequence: CASSVGDNEQFF. The rearrangement links TRBV9 to TRBJ2-1; D is unclear. Germline CDR1 SGDLS, CDR2 YYNGEE. V dropped 0 bases and J dropped 5 bases, with 3 bases sitting between them. This CDR3 spans 12 amino acids. Complete variable domain (other parts from reference TRBV9 and TRBJ2-1): DSGVTQTPKHLITATGQRVTLRCSPRSGDLSVYWYQQSLDQGLQFLIQYYNGEERAKGNILERFSAQQFPDLHSELNLSSLELGDSALYFCASSVGDNEQFFGPGTRLTVL.

Many counts were recorded for this clonotype. The chain uses TRBV6-5 and TRBJ2-6, with 7 bases aligning to TRBD2. Germline assignment: CDR1 MNHEY and CDR2 SVGAGI. The CDR3 sequence is 15 residues long. The junction had 4 bases not matched to a gene; V was cut back by 6 bases and J by 2 bases. The CDR3 DNA follows: TGTGCCAGCAGGGGAGGGGTCGCTGGGGCCAACGTCCTGACTTTC. Amino acid sequence: CASRGGVAGANVLTF.

This clonotype was observed a handful of times. The chain has TRBV30 and TRBJ2-2; D unresolved. The germline V and J ends were trimmed by 3 bases and 0 bases, with 11 bases remaining between them. From germline, CDR1 is GTSNPN and CDR2 SVGIG (reference sequence). This CDR3 spans 15 amino acids. CDR3 protein: CAWRIPAANTGELFF. The CDR3, as DNA: TGTGCCTGGAGGATCCCCGCCGCGAACACCGGGGAGCTGTTTTTT.

This clonotype was observed a few times. The chain uses TRBV6-6 and TRBJ2-5; 15 bases are a match to TRBD2. The CDR3 covers 16 residues. Germline lookup yields CDR1 MNHNY and CDR2 SVGAGI (reference sequence). The trim removed 4 bases at V and 5 bases at J, leaving 5 bases unmatched. The CDR3 protein is CASSFTGTSGRETQYF. The CDR3 DNA follows: TGTGCCAGCAGTTTCACGGGGACTAGCGGGAGGGAGACCCAGTACTTC.

This clonotype was recorded at least ten times. The chain couples TRBV6-4 to TRBJ1-2, with 10 bases fitting TRBD1. This CDR3 is built from 14 residues. Unmatched junction bases numbered 8, after V lost 6 bases and J lost 7 bases. Germline V lookup: CDR1 MRHNA, CDR2 SNTAGT. The CDR3 DNA reads as TGTGCCAGCAGCCCCACCGGGACAGGGGCTGGCTACACCTTC. It specifies CASSPTGTGAGYTF.

This chain joins TRBV18 and TRBJ2-5, with a possible D match to TRBD2 (6 bases). This CDR3 is 16 amino acids long. V dropped 3 bases and J dropped 5 bases, with 19 bases sitting between them. Germline CDR1 and CDR2: KGHSH and LQKENI. The CDR3 DNA reads as TGTGCCAGCTCACCCACGGCGGGGTTGGCCCGGGAGACCCAGTACTTC. Translated: CASSPTAGLARETQYF.

This clonotype was observed a handful of times. The chain employs TRBV6-1 and TRBJ2-7; 7 nucleotides line up with TRBD1. The CDR3 runs to 16 residues. Germline V gene sequence: CDR1 MNHNS, CDR2 SASEGT. The junction had 13 bases not matched to a gene; V was cut back by 5 bases and J by 3 bases. For the CDR3, the DNA is TGTGCCAGCAGTCCAAGATGGGACAGTCGCAACTACGAGCAGTACTTC. Translation: CASSPRWDSRNYEQYF.

The V call is TRBV7-3, the J call TRBJ2-2; D remains unclear. In germline, CDR1 is SGHTA, CDR2 FQGTGA. Trimming removed 0 bases from V and 3 bases from J, with 8 bases in between. CDR3 length equals 15 residues. Written as DNA, the CDR3 is TGTGCCAGCAGCTTAACTCCCATCTACACCGGGGAGCTGTTTTTT. Its translation: CASSLTPIYTGELFF.

This chain joins TRBV12-3 or TRBV12-4 and TRBJ2-1; D tentatively reads TRBD1 or TRBD2 (6 bases each). Trimming pared 6 bases from V and 4 bases from J, leaving 10 bases between. This CDR3 region has 13 residues. CDR3 loop: CASRDSGYNEQFF. Here the CDR3 DNA reads TGTGCCAGCAGGGACAGCGGGTACAATGAGCAGTTCTTC.

This clonotype occurred a few times. The chain has TRBV7-6 and TRBJ2-7; the match to TRBD1 covers 9 bases. V shed 1 base, J shed 3 bases, and the junction held 1 base outside the gene matches. This CDR3 contains 14 residues. The germline V gene has CDR1 SGHVS and CDR2 FNYEAQ. CDR3 protein: CASSLDRGLYEQYF. The CDR3 bases are TGTGCCAGCAGCTTAGACAGGGGGCTCTACGAGCAGTACTTC.

V is TRBV5-6 and J is TRBJ1-2; TRBD1 is a possible D gene (5 bases). In germline, CDR1 is SGHDT, CDR2 YYEEEE. The CDR3 loop spans 16 amino acids. V was shortened by 0 bases and J by 4 bases, with 16 bases between the two germline ends. CDR3 coding DNA: TGTGCCAGCAGCTTGGGTGCCCTTGGGGCGCGCTATGGCTACACCTTC. It specifies CASSLGALGARYGYTF.

This clonotype came up a few times. One junction end disagrees with the germline gene, perhaps due to a read error. The gene calls are TRBV7-9 and TRBJ1-2; no firm D call. The CDR3 is 15 residues long. Germline-derived CDR1 and CDR2 are SEHNR and FQNEAQ (reference sequence). The CDR3 bases are TGTGCCAGCAGCTTATTAGGACGGAGTGAGTGGGGAAATGTCTTC. The encoded protein is CASSLLGRSEWGNVF.

This clonotype was counted between two and nine times. The V call is TRBV7-3, the J call TRBJ2-3; 11 bases agree with TRBD2. The germline V gene has CDR1 SGHTA and CDR2 FQGTGA. The CDR3 spans 13 residues. V was pared by 5 bases and J by 14 bases, with 9 bases of the junction left unmatched. The CDR3 bases are TGTGCCAGCAGCCCAGACGGGACTAGCGGTCCGTATTTT. Protein product: CASSPDGTSGPYF.

The table lists this clonotype with a few counts. The V call is TRBV20-1, the J call TRBJ2-3; D is ambiguous. CDR1 is DFQATT, CDR2 SNEGSKA, per germline (reference sequence). The V end lost 0 bases, the J end lost 8 bases, and 12 bases lay between the germline ends. The CDR3 has 13 amino acids. The CDR3 bases are TGCAGTGCTAGAGACGATGGATATGTTACGCAGTATTTT. It encodes CSARDDGYVTQYF.

CDR3: CASSGQALYGYTF. The CDR3 DNA sequence: TGTGCCAGCAGTGGACAGGCACTCTATGGCTACACCTTC. The genes are TRBV6-1 and TRBJ1-2; TRBD1 is a possible D gene (6 bases). In germline, CDR1 is MNHNS, CDR2 SASEGT. This CDR3 has 13 amino acids. The ends were cut back, 4 bases at V and 4 bases at J, with 10 bases in the middle.

This chain uses TRBV20-1 with TRBJ2-1; 12 nucleotides align to TRBD2. This CDR3 is built from 15 residues. The V segment lost 0 bases and the J segment 4 bases; nucleotides outside the gene matches: 1. The germline V gene encodes CDR1 DFQATT and CDR2 SNEGSKA (reference sequence). CDR3 nucleotides: TGCAGTGCTAGAGATGGACTAGCGGGGTACAATGAGCAGTTCTTC. Residues: CSARDGLAGYNEQFF.